The 11 T cell receptor beta chains below all came from one sample that was sequenced in a study of blood T cell repertoires in COVID-19. The protocol was immunoSEQ multiplex PCR, while the TCRdb copy is restricted to in-frame clones and leaves out a portion. The sample records 280,000 or so clones, approximately 91% being singletons. The sequencing input was peripheral blood. Source of these receptors: a man aged 18 to 30 with active or convalescent COVID-19.

The chain is built from TRBV25-1 and TRBJ1-2; D is unresolved. V shed 4 bases and J shed 7 bases, with 7 bases lying between them. Germline V gene lookup returns CDR1 MGHDK and CDR2 SYGVNS. This CDR3 comprises 11 residues. The CDR3 DNA sequence: TGTGCCAGCAGTGGAGGGTTTGGCTACACCTTC. It yields the protein CASSGGFGYTF.

The chain carries TRBV7-3 and TRBJ2-3; possible D gene TRBD2, 6 bases. V dropped 5 bases and J dropped 2 bases, with 17 bases sitting between them. Germline-derived CDR1 and CDR2 are SGHTA and FQGTGA. This CDR3 has 16 residues. DNA for the CDR3: TGTGCCAGCAGCCTTAATCCGGGGGAGGACACAGATACGCAGTATTTT. Translation: CASSLNPGEDTDTQYF.

This rearrangement joins TRBV9 to TRBJ2-5; 11 bases align to TRBD2. Germline-derived CDR1 and CDR2 are SGDLS and YYNGEE. CDR3 length equals 18 residues. V shed 0 bases, J shed 2 bases, and the junction held 9 bases outside the gene matches. CDR3 sequence (DNA): TGTGCCAGCAGCGTAGGGAATAGCGGGGGGGCTGGGCAAGAGACCCAGTACTTC. Translation gives CASSVGNSGGAGQETQYF.

This clone was detected only once. The chain joins TRBV13 to TRBJ1-1; the D is unclear. Trimming shortened V by 5 bases and J by 3 bases, and 13 bases separated the two germline ends. This CDR3 contains 14 residues. Germline assignment: CDR1 PRHDT and CDR2 FYEKMQ (reference sequence). The CDR3 region is CASSPRSDDTEAFF. The CDR3 region has the DNA TGTGCCAGCAGCCCTCGGAGCGATGACACTGAAGCTTTCTTT.

The rearrangement uses TRBV7-2 and TRBJ2-7; 9 bases map to TRBD1. The CDR3 contains 18 residues. V lost 3 bases to trimming and J lost 2 bases; unmatched junction nucleotides: 14. Germline CDR1 and CDR2: SGHTA and FQGNSA. CDR3 coding DNA: TGTGCCAGCAGCTTCCACCTATCTATTGACAGGGGGACCTACGAGCAGTACTTC. Amino acids: CASSFHLSIDRGTYEQYF. Complete variable domain (other parts from reference TRBV7-2 and TRBJ2-7): GAGVSQSPSNKVTEKGKDVELRCDPISGHTALYWYRQSLGQGLEFLIYFQGNSAPDKSGLPSDRFSAERTGGSVSTLTIQRTQQEDSAVYLCASSFHLSIDRGTYEQYFGPGTRLTVT.

This chain connects TRBV29-1 to TRBJ2-7; 10 positions match TRBD1. Germline trimming cut 3 bases from V and 0 bases from J; bases unmatched to any gene: 5. The CDR3 runs to 15 residues. Per the germline V gene, CDR1 is SQVTM and CDR2 is ANQGSEA. The chain's CDR3 is CSVDMGQGFSYEQYF. The CDR3 bases are TGCAGCGTTGACATGGGACAGGGGTTCTCCTACGAGCAGTACTTC.

The J gene is TRBJ1-6, the V gene TRBV5-1, with D possibly being TRBD1 (5 bases). The CDR3 spans 15 residues. CDR1 and CDR2 from the germline V gene are SGHRS and YFSETQ. V was trimmed by 0 bases and J by 8 bases, leaving 12 bases between them. The CDR3 here is CASSLAGREDSPLHF. The CDR3 DNA reads as TGCGCCAGCAGCTTGGCAGGCAGGGAGGATTCACCCCTCCACTTT.

The rearrangement links TRBV29-1 to TRBJ1-2; the D gene is possibly TRBD1 (5 bases). The germline V gene encodes CDR1 SQVTM and CDR2 ANQGSEA. Trimming cost V 5 bases and J 6 bases, with 7 bases left between them. The CDR3 consists of 10 residues. For the CDR3, the DNA is TGCAGCGTTTGGGGCGATGGCTACACCTTC. Its translation: CSVWGDGYTF.

The genes are TRBV6-6 and TRBJ2-7, with a weak D call TRBD1 (6 bases). This CDR3 is built from 15 residues. Deletions cut 2 bases from V and 7 bases from J, with 18 bases between. Germline V gene lookup returns CDR1 MNHNY and CDR2 SVGAGI (reference sequence). The CDR3 reads CASSYLRGGVREQYF. DNA of the CDR3: TGTGCCAGCAGTTACCTCAGGGGTGGGGTGAGAGAGCAGTACTTC.

This clone was picked up a small number of times. V is TRBV2 and J is TRBJ1-5; a possible D gene is TRBD1 (6 bases). Germline V gene lookup returns CDR1 SNHLY and CDR2 FYNNEI. With 6 bases removed from V and 0 bases from J, the gap between germline ends came to 9 bases. The CDR3 totals 14 residues. As DNA, the CDR3 is TGTGCCAGCAGCGGACAGATTAGCAATCAGCCCCAGCATTTT. It yields the protein CASSGQISNQPQHF.

The chain uses TRBV27 and TRBJ2-7, with 10 bases that match TRBD2. This CDR3 has 14 residues. CDR1 is MNHEY, CDR2 SMNVEV, per germline (reference sequence). V was clipped by 6 bases and J by 6 bases; unmatched bases: 8. The CDR3 DNA follows: TGTGCCAGCAGACTAGCGGGGTCTACGGGCGAGCAGTACTTC. It encodes CASRLAGSTGEQYF.